This TCR beta chain was profiled in a study of regulatory T cells in long-lasting Graves disease. Study-level points and caveats: With some 2,700 shared public clonotypes, persistent patients exceeded new patients, who shared approximately 880.

Researchers made TCR beta libraries by using iRepertoire HTBI primers and running Arm-PCR on CDR3 regions. TCRdb passed the multiplex PCR reads through MiXCR, listing each CDR3 protein once. The sample holds approximately 300,000 distinct CDR3 sequences; under 20% are singletons and the top ten take less than 45%. Time point given: newly diagnosed GD, antithyroid drugs for less than 3 months. PBMC-derived RNA was used for the TCR library. A remark on this clonotype: Antigen specificity is unknown.

The receptor was isolated from a female donor with Graves disease. Here the sequenced sample was peripheral blood mononuclear cells (PBMCs), taken at new diagnosis, from a patient treated with antithyroid drugs.

The CDR3 nucleotides are TGCGCCAGCAGCTTAACAGGACTCCTCAGCTCCTACAATGAGCAGTTCTTC. This sequence encodes CASSLTGLLSSYNEQFF. V gene TRBV5-1 combines with J gene TRBJ2-1, with D possibly being TRBD1 or TRBD2 (5 bases each). This CDR3 has 17 residues. The germline V gene encodes CDR1 SGHRS and CDR2 YFSETQ. With 2 bases removed from V and 0 bases from J, the gap between germline ends came to 15 bases.